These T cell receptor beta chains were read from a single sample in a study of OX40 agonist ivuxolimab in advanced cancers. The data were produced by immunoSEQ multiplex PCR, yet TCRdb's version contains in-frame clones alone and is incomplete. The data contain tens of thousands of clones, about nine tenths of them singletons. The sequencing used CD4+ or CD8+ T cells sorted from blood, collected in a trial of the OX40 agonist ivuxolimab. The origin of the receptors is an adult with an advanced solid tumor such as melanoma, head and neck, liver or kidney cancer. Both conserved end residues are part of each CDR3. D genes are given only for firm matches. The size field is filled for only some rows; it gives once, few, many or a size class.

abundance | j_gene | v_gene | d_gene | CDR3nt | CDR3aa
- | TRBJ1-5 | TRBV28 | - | TGTGCCAGCAGTTCTGACGGACGCAATCAGCCCCAGCATTTT | CASSSDGRNQPQHF
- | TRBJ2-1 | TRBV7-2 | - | TGTGCCAGCAGCTTAGTTGCAAGCTCCTACAATGAGCAGTTCTTC | CASSLVASSYNEQFF
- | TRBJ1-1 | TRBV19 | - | TGTGCCAGTAGTACGGGAAGACCGAACACTGAAGCTTTCTTT | CASSTGRPNTEAFF
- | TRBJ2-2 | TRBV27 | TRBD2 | TGTGCCAGCAGTTTTGCGACTAGCGGGAGGGTCACCGGGGAGCTGTTTTTT | CASSFATSGRVTGELFF
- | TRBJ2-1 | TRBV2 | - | TGTGCCAGCTGCCCGAGGGGGGGCCCCTACAATGAGCAGTTCTTC | CASCPRGGPYNEQFF
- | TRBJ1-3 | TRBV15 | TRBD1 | TGTGCCACCAGCATCGGACAGGGCTCCTCTGGAAACACCATATATTTT | CATSIGQGSSGNTIYF
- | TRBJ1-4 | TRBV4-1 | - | TGCGCCAGCAGCCCCCGCCCATCCCTTCGGACTAATGAAAAACTGTTTTTT | CASSPRPSLRTNEKLFF
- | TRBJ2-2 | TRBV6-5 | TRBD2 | TGTGCCAGCAGCGCGGGGGGGCGGGCCGGGGAGCTGTTTTTT | CASSAGGRAGELFF
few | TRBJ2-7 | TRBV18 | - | TGTGCCAGCTCACCACAGCCCGGGTACGAGCAGTACTTC | CASSPQPGYEQYF
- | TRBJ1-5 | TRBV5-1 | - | TGCGCCAGCAGCTTGGGTCAGGGAGGGCCCCAGCATTTT | CASSLGQGGPQHF
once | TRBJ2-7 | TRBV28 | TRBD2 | TGTGCCAGCCTTAGCGGGAGCTCCTACGAGCAGTACTTC | CASLSGSSYEQYF
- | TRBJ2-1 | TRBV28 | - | TGTGCCAGCAGCACTGGTTCCTACAATGAGCAGTTCTTC | CASSTGSYNEQFF
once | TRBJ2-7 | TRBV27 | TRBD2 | TGTGCCAGCAGTTTAGGCGGGAGTAGCGGGTACGAGCAGTACTTC | CASSLGGSSGYEQYF
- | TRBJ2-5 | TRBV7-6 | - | TGTGCCAGCAGCTCAGCCCCAGGGGTACAAGAGACCCAGTACTTC | CASSSAPGVQETQYF
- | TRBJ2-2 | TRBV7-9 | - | TGTGCCAGCAGCCTAACGGGAGTTGGGACCGGGGAGCTGTTTTTT | CASSLTGVGTGELFF
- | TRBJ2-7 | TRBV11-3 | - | TGTGCCAGCAGCCCGGGCCCCATAGACCCGGACGAGCAGTACTTC | CASSPGPIDPDEQYF
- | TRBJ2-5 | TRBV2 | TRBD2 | TGTGCCAGCAGTGAAAGAGGGGGGCTAGCGGGGCAAGAGACCCAGTACTTC | CASSERGGLAGQETQYF
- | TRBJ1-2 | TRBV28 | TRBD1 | TGTGCCAGCAGTTACAGGGGAGACTACACCTTC | CASSYRGDYTF
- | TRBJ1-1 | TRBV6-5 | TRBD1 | TGTGCCAGCAGTTCGGACAGGGGCACTGAAGCTTTCTTT | CASSSDRGTEAFF
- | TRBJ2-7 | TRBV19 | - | TGTGCCAGTAGTATGGGTCTAGCAGAACCCTACGAGCAGTACTTC | CASSMGLAEPYEQYF
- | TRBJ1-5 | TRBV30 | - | TGTGCCTGGAGTGTAGGGACGGAAAAAAGCAATCAGCCCCAGCATTTT | CAWSVGTEKSNQPQHF
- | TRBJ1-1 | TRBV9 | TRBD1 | TGTGCCAGCAGCGTAGCCCAAGGGACAGGGCATTCAGGCGCTTTCTTT | CASSVAQGTGHSGAFF
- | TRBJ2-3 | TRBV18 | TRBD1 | TGTGCCAGCTCACCATCCCTTCCAGGGGGTTCGGGCGATACGCAGTATTTT | CASSPSLPGGSGDTQYF
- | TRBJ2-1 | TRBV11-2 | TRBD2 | TGTGCCAGCAGCTTAGCCGGACTAGCGGTGGTAGTGGGTGAGCAGTTCTTC | CASSLAGLAVVVGEQFF
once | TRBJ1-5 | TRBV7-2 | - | TGTGCCAGCAGCTTGGACCCCGGTGGGAATCAGCCCCAGCATTTT | CASSLDPGGNQPQHF
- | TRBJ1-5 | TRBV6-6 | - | TGTGCCAGCAGAGTGGGACATGACGGGGTTTATCCCCAGCATTTT | CASRVGHDGVYPQHF
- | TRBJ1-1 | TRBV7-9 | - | TGTGCCAGCAGCTTAGGGGTCGAGGCCACTGAAGCTTTCTTT | CASSLGVEATEAFF
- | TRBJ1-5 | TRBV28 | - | TGTGCCAGCAGTGACCACAGGGTGCGACATCAGCCCCAGCATTTT | CASSDHRVRHQPQHF
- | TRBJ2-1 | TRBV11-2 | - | TGTGCCAGCAGCTTATACGGGGGCTTGAGTAGCGGGGAGCAGTTCTTC | CASSLYGGLSSGEQFF
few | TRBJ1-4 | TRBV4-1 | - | TGCGCCAGCAGCCGGGTCCAAAAGGGAGCTAATGAAAAACTGTTTTTT | CASSRVQKGANEKLFF
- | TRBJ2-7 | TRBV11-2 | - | TGTGCCAGTAGAGGGCAGGGAGTTGACGAGCAGTACTTC | CASRGQGVDEQYF
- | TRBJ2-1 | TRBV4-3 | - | TGCGCCAGCAGCCAATCGGAATATTACAATGAGCAGTTCTTC | CASSQSEYYNEQFF
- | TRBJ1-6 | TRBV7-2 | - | TGTGCCAGCAGCCCCCAACAGGGACGCTATAATTCACCCCTCCACTTT | CASSPQQGRYNSPLHF
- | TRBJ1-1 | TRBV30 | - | TGTGCCTGGAGTCCCGGGACGGTCACTGAAGCTTTCTTT | CAWSPGTVTEAFF
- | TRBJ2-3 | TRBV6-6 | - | TGTGCCAGCAGTTTTTACCGGGACCGCCTCACAGATACGCAGTATTTT | CASSFYRDRLTDTQYF
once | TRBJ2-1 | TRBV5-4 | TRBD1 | TGTGCCAGCAGCAGGGGGGGACAGGGGGCATACAATGAGCAGTTCTTC | CASSRGGQGAYNEQFF
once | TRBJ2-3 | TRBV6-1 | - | TGTGCCAGCAGTGGACAGGCGGATACGCAGTATTTT | CASSGQADTQYF
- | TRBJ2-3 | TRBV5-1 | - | TGCGCCAGCAGCTTGGGGTTCGGGAGCAGCGATACGCAGTATTTT | CASSLGFGSSDTQYF
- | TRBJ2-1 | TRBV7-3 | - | TGTGCCAGCAGCTTTCGAGGGAGCCTTGGCAATGAGCAGTTCTTC | CASSFRGSLGNEQFF
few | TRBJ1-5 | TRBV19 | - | TGTGCCAGTAGTGAGGGGTGGGCCAATCAGCCCCAGCATTTT | CASSEGWANQPQHF
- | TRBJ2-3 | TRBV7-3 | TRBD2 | TGTGCCAGCAGCCCCGCGGGGGGGGCCACATATACGCAGTATTTT | CASSPAGGATYTQYF
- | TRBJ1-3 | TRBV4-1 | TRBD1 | TGCGCCAGCAGCCCCTTGGGACAGGGGGCTCTGGCTGGAAACACCATATATTTT | CASSPLGQGALAGNTIYF
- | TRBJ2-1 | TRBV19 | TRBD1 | TGTGCCACTAACCTCCGGGCAGGGGGCCGTTTCAATGAGCAGTTCTTC | CATNLRAGGRFNEQFF
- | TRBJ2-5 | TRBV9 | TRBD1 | TGTGCCAGCAGCGTAGGCGACAGGGATGAGGAGACCCAGTACTTC | CASSVGDRDEETQYF
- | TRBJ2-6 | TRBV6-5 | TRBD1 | TGTGCCAGCAGACAAAAGGGGGCAGGGGCCAACGTCCTGACTTTC | CASRQKGAGANVLTF
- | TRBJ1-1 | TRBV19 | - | TGTGCCAGTAGTCCACAGGGGAACACTGAAGCTTTCTTT | CASSPQGNTEAFF
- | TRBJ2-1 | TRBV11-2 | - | TGTGCCAGCAGCTTCCGTGTGGGGGAAAACAATGAGCAGTTCTTC | CASSFRVGENNEQFF
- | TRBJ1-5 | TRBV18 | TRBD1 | TGTGCCAGCTCACCGCCGGGACAGTATAGCAATCAGCCCCAGCATTTT | CASSPPGQYSNQPQHF
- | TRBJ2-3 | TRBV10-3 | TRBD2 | TGTGCCATCAGTGGTCTAGCGGGAACGAGCACAGATACGCAGTATTTT | CAISGLAGTSTDTQYF
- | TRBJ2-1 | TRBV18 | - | TGTGCCAGCTCCCCCGGGACAAACAATGAGCAGTTCTTC | CASSPGTNNEQFF
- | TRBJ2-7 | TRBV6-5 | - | TGTGCCAGCAGTGACGTTCAGGACTACGAGCAGTACTTC | CASSDVQDYEQYF
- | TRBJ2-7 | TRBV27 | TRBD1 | TGTGCCAGCAGTGCCCAGACAGGGGGGAGTTACGAGCAGTACTTC | CASSAQTGGSYEQYF
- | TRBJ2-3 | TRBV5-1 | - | TGCGCCAGCAGAAGTATAGGGGGGGCCACAGATACGCAGTATTTT | CASRSIGGATDTQYF
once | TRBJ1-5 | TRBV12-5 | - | TGTGCTAGTGGGCCGGGCAGGGGCTTTACTCAGCCCCAGCATTTT | CASGPGRGFTQPQHF
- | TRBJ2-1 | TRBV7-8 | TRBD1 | TGTGCCAGCAGTTGGGACAGGGATCGCAATGAGCAGTTCTTC | CASSWDRDRNEQFF
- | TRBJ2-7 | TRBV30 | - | TGTGCCTTAGGAGGTCGGTACGAGCAGTACTTC | CALGGRYEQYF
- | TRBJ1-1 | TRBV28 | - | TGTGCCAGCAGGGGGCCAGGAAACACTGAAGCTTTCTTT | CASRGPGNTEAFF
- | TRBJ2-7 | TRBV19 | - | TGTGCCAGTAGTATGATTGGGACCCCCTACGAACAGTACTTC | CASSMIGTPYEQYF
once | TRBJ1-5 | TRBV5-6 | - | TGTGCCAGCAGTGTACGGGAGGTCAATCAGCCCCAGCATTTT | CASSVREVNQPQHF